This T cell receptor (beta chain) was obtained from a study of blood T cell repertoires in COVID-19. Method: immunoSEQ multiplex PCR; TCRdb's copy keeps in-frame clones and lacks some. Of 400,000 to 450,000 clones listed, approximately 92% are singletons. The CDR3 length is 15 residues. Per germline, CDR1 SGHDN and CDR2 FVKESK. With 3 bases removed from V and 4 bases from J, the gap between germline ends came to 13 bases. The sample comprised PBMCs or T cells enriched from blood (not recorded which). This receptor was taken from a young man who had recovered from COVID-19. The chain recombines TRBV14 with TRBJ1-3; D perhaps matches TRBD1 (6 bases). Written as DNA, the CDR3 is TGTGCCAGCAGCCACCAGGGGTCTTTCGGAAACACCATATATTTT. Encoded protein: CASSHQGSFGNTIYF. Combining the CDR3 with reference TRBV14 and TRBJ1-3 gives the whole variable domain EAGVTQFPSHSVIEKGQTVTLRCDPISGHDNLYWYRRVMGKEIKFLLHFVKESKQDESGMPNNRFLAERTGGTYSTLKVQPAELEDSGVYFCASSHQGSFGNTIYFGEGSWLTVV.